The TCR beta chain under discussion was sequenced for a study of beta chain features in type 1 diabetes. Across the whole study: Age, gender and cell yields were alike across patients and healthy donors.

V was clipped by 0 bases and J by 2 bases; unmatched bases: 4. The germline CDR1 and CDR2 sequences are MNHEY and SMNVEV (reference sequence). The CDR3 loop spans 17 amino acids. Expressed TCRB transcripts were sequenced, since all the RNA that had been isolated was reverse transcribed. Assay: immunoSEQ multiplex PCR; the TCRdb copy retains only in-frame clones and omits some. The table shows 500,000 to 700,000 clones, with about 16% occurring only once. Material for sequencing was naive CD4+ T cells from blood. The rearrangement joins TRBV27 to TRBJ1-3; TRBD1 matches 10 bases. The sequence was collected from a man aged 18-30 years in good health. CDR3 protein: CASSLSRQGAPGNTIYF. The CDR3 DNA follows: TGTGCCAGCAGTTTATCGAGACAGGGGGCGCCTGGAAACACCATATATTTT.